The TCR beta chain under discussion was sequenced for a study of T cell responses to AZD1222 COVID-19 vaccine. On the study more broadly: Pooling of second doses given at about 4 or about 12 weeks was done.

The method was immunoSEQ multiplex PCR; TCRdb's version includes in-frame clones alone and lacks a portion of them. The sample consists of approximately 130,000 clones, about 93% of them appearing once. This clone has only a few counts. Its antigen remains unidentified. Broader study findings: Spike-specific TCR repertoires showed rising breadth and depth after two AZD1222 doses.

Sequencing used peripheral blood, obtained on day 0 of AZD1222 vaccination. The receptor was isolated from an adult in good health.

CDR3 in DNA: TGCAGCGTTGGTGACAGGGTACGGGACTATGGCTACACCTTC. It yields the protein CSVGDRVRDYGYTF. The V call is TRBV29-1, the J call TRBJ1-2, with 7 bases lining up with TRBD1. Looked up from germline, CDR1 is SQVTM and CDR2 is ANQGSEA. The CDR3 has 14 amino acids. The V segment lost 4 bases and the J segment 3 bases; nucleotides outside the gene matches: 8.